These 29 T cell receptor beta chains share one sample of origin, sequenced in a study of beta chain features in type 1 diabetes. The sequenced template was cDNA made from the entire isolated RNA. Method: immunoSEQ multiplex PCR; TCRdb's copy keeps in-frame clones and lacks some. This table holds about 60,000 clones, roughly three fifths found once. The sample was Tregs from blood. The receptors were gathered from a woman between 18 and 29 years old in good health.

This clone was recorded once. The rearrangement joins TRBV19 to TRBJ1-1; D might be TRBD1 (5 bases). The CDR3 is 14 residues long. Trimming pared 3 bases from V and 0 bases from J, leaving 8 bases between. Germline CDR1 reads LNHDA; CDR2 reads SQIVND (reference sequence). CDR3: CASSIMTVNTEAFF. Written as DNA, the CDR3 is TGTGCCAGTAGTATCATGACAGTGAACACTGAAGCTTTCTTT.

CDR3 nucleotides: TGTGCCAGCAGTGAAGGGGCGGGACAGGGCGCCTACGAGCAGTACTTC. It is translated as CASSEGAGQGAYEQYF. This rearrangement joins TRBV2 to TRBJ2-7; 9 bases map to TRBD1. V shed 1 base and J 2 bases; nucleotides not matched to a gene: 6. The CDR3 extends over 16 amino acids. CDR1 and CDR2 (germline): SNHLY, FYNNEI. Full variable domain (rest looked up from reference TRBV2 and TRBJ2-7): EPEVTQTPSHQVTQMGQEVILRCVPISNHLYFYWYRQILGQKVEFLVSFYNNEISEKSEIFDDQFSVERPDGSNFTLKIRSTKLEDSAMYFCASSEGAGQGAYEQYFGPGTRLTVT.

The rearrangement links TRBV5-5 to TRBJ1-4; no firm D call. The CDR3 spans 14 residues. V lost 1 base, J lost 0 bases, and 4 bases lay in between. Germline CDR1 is SGHKS and CDR2 is YYEKEE (reference sequence). The CDR3 nucleotides are TGTGCCAGCAGCTTGACAGCAACTAATGAAAAACTGTTTTTT. This codes for CASSLTATNEKLFF. Together with reference TRBV5-5 and TRBJ1-4, the CDR3 gives the full variable domain: DAGVTQSPTHLIKTRGQQVTLRCSPISGHKSVSWYQQVLGQGPQFIFQYYEKEERGRGNFPDRFSARQFPNYSSELNVNALLLGDSALYLCASSLTATNEKLFFGSGTQLSVL.

This clone was counted only a few times. This sequence joins TRBV5-6 and TRBJ1-6, with D unresolved. The length of the CDR3 is 13 residues. Germline V CDR1 and CDR2: SGHDT, YYEEEE. Trimming left V 0 bases short and J 9 bases short, with 7 bases between. The CDR3 loop reads CASSLGRVSPLHF. Written as DNA, the CDR3 is TGTGCCAGCAGCTTGGGGAGGGTTTCACCCCTCCACTTT.

V usage is TRBV5-4 and J usage is TRBJ2-5; 7 bases agree with TRBD1. Trimming at V came to 0 bases and at J to 3 bases, leaving 2 bases not matched to a gene. The CDR3 is made up of 14 amino acids. Germline V gene lookup returns CDR1 SGHNT and CDR2 YYREEE (reference sequence). The CDR3 DNA sequence: TGTGCCAGCAGCTTGGCGGGGACAGAAGAGACCCAGTACTTC. Translated, it gives CASSLAGTEETQYF.

This chain uses TRBV5-5 with TRBJ2-5; D gene uncertain. Germline CDR1 is SGHKS and CDR2 is YYEKEE (reference sequence). The length of the CDR3 is 11 residues. The V end was cut by 7 bases, the J end by 5 bases, with 9 bases between. Here the CDR3 reads CASSSPETQYF. Written as DNA, the CDR3 is TGTGCCAGCTCCTCCCCGGAGACCCAGTACTTC.

This chain uses TRBV5-1 with TRBJ2-5; a possible D gene is TRBD1 (6 bases). This CDR3 is built from 16 residues. The germline V gene has CDR1 SGHRS and CDR2 YFSETQ. V was cut by 2 bases and J by 4 bases, with 18 bases left in between. The CDR3 region has the DNA TGCGCCAGCAGCTTAACAGGGTTAGGGGTTTCAGAGACCCAGTACTTC. Amino acid sequence: CASSLTGLGVSETQYF.

V and J are TRBV5-1 and TRBJ2-5; 8 nucleotides match TRBD2. Per germline, CDR1 SGHRS and CDR2 YFSETQ. The trim removed 0 bases at V and 5 bases at J, leaving 9 bases unmatched. The CDR3 spans 16 residues. The DNA for the CDR3 is TGCGCCAGCAGCTTGGGCGGCGGGAGGACGTATGAGACCCAGTACTTC. It codes for CASSLGGGRTYETQYF.

The V call is TRBV10-2, the J call TRBJ2-5; a possible D gene is TRBD2 (6 bases). The CDR3 extends over 14 amino acids. Trimming took 3 bases from V and 4 from J, leaving 12 bases between them. Germline-derived CDR1 and CDR2 are WSHSY and SAAADI. CDR3 coding DNA: TGCGCCAGCAGTGAACTGGGGGGACCAGAGACCCAGTACTTC. Its protein is CASSELGGPETQYF.

The chain couples TRBV7-9 to TRBJ2-1; D might be TRBD2 (6 bases). The CDR3 is 14 residues long. V lost 1 base to trimming and J lost 6 bases, with 10 bases between them. Germline V CDR1 and CDR2: SEHNR, FQNEAQ (reference sequence). CDR3 coding DNA: TGTGCCAGCAGCTTAGAGACTAGGCGCAATGAGCAGTTCTTC. Translated: CASSLETRRNEQFF.

On this clone itself: The junction does not match germline at one end; this may be a read error. The chain is built from TRBV7-2 and TRBJ2-5, with D hard to call. The CDR3 length is 11 residues. Germline values: CDR1 SGHTA, CDR2 FQGNSA. The CDR3 here is CAGSQQETQYF. The CDR3 DNA follows: TGTGCCGGCAGCCAGCAAGAGACCCAGTACTTC.

The chain is built from TRBV5-1 and TRBJ2-7, with a possible D match to TRBD2 (6 bases). Trimming took 0 bases from V and 5 from J, leaving 15 bases between them. This CDR3 has 15 residues. The germline V gene has CDR1 SGHRS and CDR2 YFSETQ. CDR3 DNA sequence: TGCGCCAGCAGCTTGGGAAGCGGGCCATCGAACGAGCAGTACTTC. This gives the protein CASSLGSGPSNEQYF.

The chain links TRBV6-1 to TRBJ2-7, with 8 bases matching TRBD1. Germline CDR1 and CDR2: MNHNS and SASEGT. The CDR3 covers 15 residues. Trimming took 10 bases from V and 2 from J; bases not matched to a gene: 13. The CDR3 coding sequence is TGTGCCACTCCATACCGACAGGGGAGGACCTACGAGCAGTACTTC. This codes for CATPYRQGRTYEQYF.

For the CDR3, the DNA is TGTGCCAGCAGTGAGACAGGTGTTTACACTGAAGCTTTCTTT. Its translation is CASSETGVYTEAFF. The chain carries TRBV6-1 and TRBJ1-1, with TRBD1 as a possible D gene (6 bases). Germline V gives CDR1 MNHNS, CDR2 SASEGT. The V gene lost 3 bases and the J gene lost 3 bases, with 11 bases spanning the gap. The CDR3 loop spans 14 amino acids.

The table lists this clone with a few counts. It is unclear where the CDR3 begins or ends on the DNA, so no DNA is shown, and the CDR3 is as TCRdb lists it. The chain joins TRBV21-1 to TRBJ2-4; TRBD1, the table's D call, lacks a check against the DNA. TRBV21-1 counts as a pseudogene. Ends included, the CDR3 has 16 residues. CDR3 region: CASSKVGQGSKNIQYF.

V is TRBV23-1 and J is TRBJ2-2; 13 bases are shared with TRBD2. TRBV23-1 counts as an open reading frame of uncertain function. V shed 9 bases, J shed 5 bases, and the junction held 15 bases outside the gene matches. This CDR3 spans 18 amino acids. As DNA, the CDR3 is TGCGCCAGGACAGGACTAGCGGGAGACCCCTCGTGGACCGGGGAGCTGTTTTTT. It yields the protein CARTGLAGDPSWTGELFF.

The chain carries TRBV10-1 and TRBJ2-3; no clear D gene. V was shortened by 6 bases and J by 4 bases, with 11 bases between the two germline ends. The CDR3 extends over 13 amino acids. Germline loops: CDR1 WNHNN, CDR2 SYGVQD (reference sequence). Here the CDR3 DNA reads TGCGCCAGCAGCCTCACTCCCCCAGATACGCAGTATTTT. Translating it yields CASSLTPPDTQYF.

This clone has only a few counts. The V and J genes are TRBV11-2 and TRBJ1-1; TRBD1 matches 9 bases. J was trimmed by 5 bases and V by 4 bases; bases with no gene match: 8. The CDR3 consists of 15 residues. Per germline, CDR1 SGHAT and CDR2 FQNNGV. In DNA form, the CDR3 reads TGTGCCAGCAGCTCCCCGGACAGGGGCGATACTGAAGCTTTCTTT. It codes for CASSSPDRGDTEAFF. Together with reference TRBV11-2 and TRBJ1-1, the CDR3 gives the full variable domain: EAGVAQSPRYKIIEKRQSVAFWCNPISGHATLYWYQQILGQGPKLLIQFQNNGVVDDSQLPKDRFSAERLKGVDSTLKIQPAKLEDSAVYLCASSSPDRGDTEAFFGQGTRLTVV.

This chain connects TRBV6-1 to TRBJ2-1, with TRBD2 matching over 12 bases. CDR3 length: 13 residues. V lost 8 bases, J lost 7 bases, and 3 bases stayed unmatched. Germline assignment: CDR1 MNHNS and CDR2 SASEGT. CDR3 sequence: CASRTSGKNEQFF. The CDR3, as DNA: TGTGCCAGCCGGACTAGCGGGAAGAATGAGCAGTTCTTC.

The table lists this clone with a few counts. This rearrangement joins TRBV7-2 to TRBJ2-2, with a tentative D call TRBD1 (6 bases). The V gene's germline CDR1 is SGHTA and CDR2 FQGNSA. V was clipped by 5 bases and J by 2 bases, with 12 bases between them. The CDR3 totals 15 residues. This CDR3 reads CASSAQGRNTGELFF. The CDR3 DNA sequence: TGTGCCAGCAGCGCTCAGGGGAGAAACACCGGGGAGCTGTTTTTT.

The chain is built from TRBV14 and TRBJ2-6, with D hard to call. V lost 3 bases, J lost 12 bases, and 15 bases lay in between. Per germline, CDR1 SGHDN and CDR2 FVKESK. The CDR3 is 14 residues long. The CDR3 bases are TGTGCCAGCAGCCATCAGGCCGGCCCCGGCGTCCTGACTTTC. It codes for CASSHQAGPGVLTF.

The V gene is TRBV19, the J gene TRBJ2-2; D gene ambiguous. CDR3 size: 14 residues. Germline CDR1 is LNHDA and CDR2 is SQIVND (reference sequence). V was pared by 6 bases and J by 0 bases, with 8 bases between. For the CDR3, the DNA is TGTGCCAGTAGGTTGGCTGCGAACACCGGGGAGCTGTTTTTT. Its protein product is CASRLAANTGELFF.

The chain is built from TRBV6-6 and TRBJ1-1; TRBD1 matches at 10 bases. This CDR3 contains 16 residues. The V gene's germline CDR1 is MNHNY and CDR2 SVGAGI (reference sequence). V shed 2 bases and J 1 base; nucleotides not matched to a gene: 4. The CDR3 spells CASSYRDRGRNTEAFF. The CDR3 DNA follows: TGTGCCAGCAGTTACCGGGACAGGGGAAGGAACACTGAAGCTTTCTTT.

This clone appeared a few times. The chain employs TRBV29-1 and TRBJ2-5; D might be TRBD2 (6 bases). This CDR3 spans 13 amino acids. Trimming shortened V by 3 bases and J by 5 bases, and 13 bases separated the two germline ends. Germline assignment: CDR1 SQVTM and CDR2 ANQGSEA. The CDR3 loop reads CSVEEGGVETQYF. DNA for the CDR3: TGCAGCGTTGAGGAGGGAGGCGTTGAGACCCAGTACTTC.

This rearrangement joins TRBV7-3 to TRBJ1-1; D is unresolved. Germline values: CDR1 SGHTA, CDR2 FQGTGA. The CDR3 contains 13 residues. V was clipped by 5 bases and J by 0 bases, with 7 bases between them. CDR3 in amino acids: CASSVQLNTEAFF. DNA for the CDR3: TGTGCCAGCAGCGTACAGTTGAACACTGAAGCTTTCTTT.

The rearrangement uses TRBV18 and TRBJ2-7; tentatively, D is TRBD2 (5 bases). Germline lookup yields CDR1 KGHSH and CDR2 LQKENI. Deletions cut 6 bases from V and 1 base from J, with 7 bases between. This CDR3 region has 12 residues. The CDR3 DNA sequence: TGTGCCAGCTCGAGGGTTTCCTACGAGCAGTACTTC. Protein sequence: CASSRVSYEQYF. Using reference TRBV18 and TRBJ2-7 for the parts outside the CDR3, the full variable domain is NAGVMQNPRHLVRRRGQEARLRCSPMKGHSHVYWYRQLPEEGLKFMVYLQKENIIDESGMPKERFSAEFPKEGPSILRIQQVVRGDSAAYFCASSRVSYEQYFGPGTRLTVT.

This rearrangement joins TRBV7-8 to TRBJ2-7; D is possibly TRBD2 (6 bases). The CDR3 runs 15 residues. Germline-derived CDR1 and CDR2 are SGHVS and FQNEAQ. V was clipped by 0 bases and J by 4 bases, with 13 bases between them. The CDR3 nucleotides are TGTGCCAGCAGCTTAGCGTCACTAGCAGCTTACGAGCAGTACTTC. It encodes CASSLASLAAYEQYF.

The chain recombines TRBV23-1 with TRBJ1-1, with TRBD1 matching over 8 bases. TRBV23-1 is sorted into the ORF group, with uncertain function. The CDR3 length is 15 residues. The V gene end was trimmed by 4 bases and the J gene end by 0 bases; junction bases not matched to a gene: 4. The CDR3 DNA reads TGCGCCAGCAGTCCCTGGACAGGGCTGAACACTGAAGCTTTCTTT. Translating gives CASSPWTGLNTEAFF.

The chain employs TRBV5-1 and TRBJ1-2; D is ambiguous. Trimming took 3 bases from V and 2 from J, leaving 8 bases between them. The CDR3 is 13 residues long. Germline CDR1 reads SGHRS; CDR2 reads YFSETQ. The CDR3 DNA reads TGCGCCAGCAGCTCAGGCGTGAACTATGGCTACACCTTC. It encodes CASSSGVNYGYTF.